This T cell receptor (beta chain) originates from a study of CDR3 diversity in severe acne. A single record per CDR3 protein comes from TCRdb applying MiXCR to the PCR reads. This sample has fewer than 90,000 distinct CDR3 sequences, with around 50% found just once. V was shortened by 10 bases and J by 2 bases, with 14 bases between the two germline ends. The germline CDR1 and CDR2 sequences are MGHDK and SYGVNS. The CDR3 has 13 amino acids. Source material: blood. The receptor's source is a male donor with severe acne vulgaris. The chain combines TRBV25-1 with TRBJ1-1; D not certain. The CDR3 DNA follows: TGTGCCACCACGCGGGCATATAACACTGAAGCTTTCTTT. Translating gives CATTRAYNTEAFF.